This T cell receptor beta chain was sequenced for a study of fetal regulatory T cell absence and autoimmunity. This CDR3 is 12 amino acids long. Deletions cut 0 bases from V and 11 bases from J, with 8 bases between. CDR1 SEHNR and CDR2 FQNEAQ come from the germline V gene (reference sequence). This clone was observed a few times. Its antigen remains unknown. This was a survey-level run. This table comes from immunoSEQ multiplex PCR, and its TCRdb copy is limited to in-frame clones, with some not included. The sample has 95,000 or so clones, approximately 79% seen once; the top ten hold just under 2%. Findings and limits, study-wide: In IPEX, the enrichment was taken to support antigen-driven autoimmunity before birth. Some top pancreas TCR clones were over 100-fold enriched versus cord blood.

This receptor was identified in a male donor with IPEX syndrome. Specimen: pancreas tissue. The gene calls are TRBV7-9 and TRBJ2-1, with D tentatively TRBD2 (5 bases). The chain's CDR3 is CASSLAERKQFF. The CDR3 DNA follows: TGTGCCAGCAGCTTAGCTGAGCGGAAGCAGTTCTTC. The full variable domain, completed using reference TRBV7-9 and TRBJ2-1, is DTGVSQNPRHKITKRGQNVTFRCDPISEHNRLYWYRQTLGQGPEFLTYFQNEAQLEKSRLLSDRFSAERPKGSFSTLEIQRTEQGDSAMYLCASSLAERKQFFGPGTRLTVL.